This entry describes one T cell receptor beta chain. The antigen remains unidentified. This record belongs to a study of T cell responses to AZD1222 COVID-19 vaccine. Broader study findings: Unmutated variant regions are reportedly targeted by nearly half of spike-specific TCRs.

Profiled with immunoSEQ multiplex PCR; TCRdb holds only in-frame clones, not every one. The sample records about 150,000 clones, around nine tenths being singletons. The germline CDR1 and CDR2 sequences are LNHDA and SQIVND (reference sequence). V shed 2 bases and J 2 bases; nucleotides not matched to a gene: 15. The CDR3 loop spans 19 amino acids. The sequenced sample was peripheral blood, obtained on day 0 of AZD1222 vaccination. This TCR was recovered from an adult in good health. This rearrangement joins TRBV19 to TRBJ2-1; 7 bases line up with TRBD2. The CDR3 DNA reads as TGTGCCAGTAGTATATTTTTCTCGGGAGGAGGGTCCCCCTACAATGAGCAGTTCTTC. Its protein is CASSIFFSGGGSPYNEQFF. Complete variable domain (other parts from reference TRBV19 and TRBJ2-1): DGGITQSPKYLFRKEGQNVTLSCEQNLNHDAMYWYRQDPGQGLRLIYYSQIVNDFQKGDIAEGYSVSREKKESFPLTVTSAQKNPTAFYLCASSIFFSGGGSPYNEQFFGPGTRLTVL.